Detailed here is one T cell receptor (beta chain). The germline CDR1 and CDR2 sequences are SEHNR and FQNEAQ (reference sequence). The CDR3 contains 16 residues. Trimming took 4 bases from V and 2 from J; bases not matched to a gene: 5. This entry belongs to a study of control samples from healthy donors and cancer patients. Clones were read by immunoSEQ multiplex PCR, and TCRdb kept only the in-frame ones, dropping some. The profile shows some 160,000 clones, over 85% of them singletons. The chain links TRBV7-9 to TRBJ1-3, with 10 bases that match TRBD1. Material for sequencing was blood. This receptor was obtained from a woman between 35 and 50 years old in good health. The CDR3: CASSSGQGVPGNTIYF. CDR3 DNA: TGTGCCAGCAGCTCCGGACAGGGGGTTCCTGGAAACACCATATATTTT.